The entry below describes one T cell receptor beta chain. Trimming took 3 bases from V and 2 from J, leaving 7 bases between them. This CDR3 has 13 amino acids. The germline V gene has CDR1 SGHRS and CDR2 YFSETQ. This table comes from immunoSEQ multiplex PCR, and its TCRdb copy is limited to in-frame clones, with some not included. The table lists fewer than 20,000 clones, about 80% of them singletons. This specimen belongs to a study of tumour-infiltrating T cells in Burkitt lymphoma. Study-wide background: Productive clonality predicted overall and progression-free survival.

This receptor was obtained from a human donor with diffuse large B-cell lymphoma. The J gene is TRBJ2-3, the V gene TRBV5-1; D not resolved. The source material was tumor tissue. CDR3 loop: CASSWGSTDTQYF. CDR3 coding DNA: TGCGCCAGCAGCTGGGGATCCACAGATACGCAGTATTTT.